The rows below give T cell receptor beta chains drawn from one sample of a study of T cell responses to AZD1222 COVID-19 vaccine. Measured with immunoSEQ multiplex PCR; TCRdb has only the in-frame clones, and not every one. The sample carries approximately 130,000 clones, 75% to 90% recorded once. The starting material was peripheral blood, obtained on day 0 of MenACWY control vaccination. Receptor source: an adult in good health. Both conserved end residues are part of each CDR3. D genes are given only for firm matches. Clone size is not always given. Where it is, it says once, few, many or a class for expanded clones.

TRBV5-1	14	TRBJ2-2	NA	NA	TGCGCCAGCAGCTTGGAGGAGGTGGCCGGGGAGCTGTTTTTT	CASSLEEVAGELFF
TRBV19	14	TRBJ2-7	TRBD2	NA	TGTGCCAGTAGAGCCCTAGCGGGCTCCTACGAGCAGTACTTC	CASRALAGSYEQYF
TRBV29-1	15	TRBJ2-1	NA	NA	TGCAGCGCGGGGGATACAACAGGGTCCTACAATGAGCAGTTCTTC	CSAGDTTGSYNEQFF
TRBV10-1	15	TRBJ2-2	TRBD2	NA	TGCGCCAGCAGTGAGCCTAGCGGGAGGACCGGGGAGCTGTTTTTT	CASSEPSGRTGELFF
TRBV5-1	16	TRBJ1-1	TRBD1	once	TGCGCCAGCAGCTTGAGCGGGACAGGGGGATGGACTGAAGCTTTCTTT	CASSLSGTGGWTEAFF
TRBV5-4	12	TRBJ2-3	NA	NA	TGTGCCAGCAGCCTAGACTCGTATACGCAGTATTTT	CASSLDSYTQYF
TRBV5-4	14	TRBJ2-5	TRBD1	NA	TGTGCCAGCAGCTTGGTGGGACAGACGAAGACCCAGTACTTC	CASSLVGQTKTQYF
TRBV27	19	TRBJ2-3	TRBD2	once	TGTGCCAGTCGCACTCTCAGGAGCGGGAGCGTTACTAGCACAGATACGCAGTATTTT	CASRTLRSGSVTSTDTQYF
TRBV7-3	16	TRBJ2-3	NA	NA	TGTGCCAGCAGCCCAGTGGGTAGTTTTAAAGCAGATACGCAGTATTTT	CASSPVGSFKADTQYF
TRBV7-9	16	TRBJ2-1	TRBD2	NA	TGTGCCAGCAGACTACACCTAGCGGGATCATACAATGAGCAGTTCTTC	CASRLHLAGSYNEQFF
TRBV7-2	15	TRBJ1-1	NA	few	TGTGCCAGCAGCTTATCTCAGGCTCTGAACACTGAAGCTTTCTTT	CASSLSQALNTEAFF
TRBV19	20	TRBJ2-1	TRBD2	NA	TGTGCCAGTAGTTCCAGCCCCCTCCTGACTAGCGGGAGAGTCTACAATGAGCAGTTCTTC	CASSSSPLLTSGRVYNEQFF
TRBV5-1	12	TRBJ2-5	NA	NA	TGCGCCAGCAGCTTGGCACAGGAGACCCAGTACTTC	CASSLAQETQYF
TRBV2	16	TRBJ1-4	NA	NA	TGTGCCAGCAGTGACAGGGAAGCCGGCCTGCGTGAAAAACTGTTTTTT	CASSDREAGLREKLFF
TRBV7-2	15	TRBJ1-4	NA	once	TGTGCCAGCAGCCCCCGCAGGGACGTCGAATCGGAACTGTTTTTT	CASSPRRDVESELFF
TRBV12-3/TRBV12-4	13	TRBJ1-4	TRBD1	NA	TGTGCCAGCAGTCTACAGGGGGGTGAAAAACTGTTTTTT	CASSLQGGEKLFF
TRBV9	15	TRBJ2-1	TRBD2	NA	TGTGCCAGCAGCTATAGCGGGAGGGCCTACAATGAGCAGTTCTTC	CASSYSGRAYNEQFF
TRBV5-5	14	TRBJ2-7	TRBD1	NA	TGTGCCAGCAGCTTGGGACAGGGGGCCTACGAGCAGTACTTC	CASSLGQGAYEQYF
TRBV6-2/TRBV6-3	18	TRBJ2-3	TRBD2	NA	TGTGCCAGCAGTTCCTGGACTAGCGGGGCGGGGTCGACAGATACGCAGTATTTT	CASSSWTSGAGSTDTQYF
TRBV12-1	18	TRBJ2-1	NA	once	TGTGCCAGCAGCTCCATCGACAGGGGAATTGAGAGCTACAATGAGCAGTTCTTC	CASSSIDRGIESYNEQFF
TRBV6-2/TRBV6-3	15	TRBJ2-7	NA	NA	TGTGCCAGCAGTTACGCATCGGGACTTCACTACGAGCAGTACTTC	CASSYASGLHYEQYF
TRBV6-6	14	TRBJ2-7	TRBD2	NA	TGTGCCAGCCGACTGACTAGCGGGTCGGATGAGCAGTACTTC	CASRLTSGSDEQYF
TRBV7-9	13	TRBJ1-1	NA	NA	TGTGCCAGCAGCCCCTCCGAGGGGTTTGTAGCTTTCTTT	CASSPSEGFVAFF